This T cell receptor beta chain was observed in a study of blood T cell repertoires in COVID-19. Profiling relied on immunoSEQ multiplex PCR, and the TCRdb table lists in-frame clones only, not all of them. Among fewer than 250,000 clones listed, 84% were seen once. The germline V gene encodes CDR1 LNHDA and CDR2 SQIVND (reference sequence). The CDR3 contains 14 residues. Trimming removed 0 bases at V and 5 bases at J, with 10 bases between. Specimen: PBMCs or T cells enriched from blood (not recorded which). The V call is TRBV19, the J call TRBJ1-2; maybe TRBD1 (6 bases). The clonotype was recovered from a woman aged 25 to 39 who had been exposed to COVID-19. CDR3 protein: CASSIDGQGYGYTF. The CDR3 nucleotides read TGTGCCAGTAGTATAGACGGGCAGGGGTATGGCTACACCTTC.